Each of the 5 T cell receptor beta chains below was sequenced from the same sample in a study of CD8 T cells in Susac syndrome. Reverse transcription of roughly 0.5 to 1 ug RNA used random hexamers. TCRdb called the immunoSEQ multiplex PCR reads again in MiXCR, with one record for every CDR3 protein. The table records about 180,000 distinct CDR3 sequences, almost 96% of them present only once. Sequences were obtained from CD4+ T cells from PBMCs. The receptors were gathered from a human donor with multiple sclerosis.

This CDR3 reads CASSSHIGGTQYF. The CDR3 bases are TGTGCCAGCAGCTCACATATAGGTGGTACGCAGTATTTT. The rearrangement links TRBV11-1 to TRBJ2-3, with D uncertain. V was cut by 4 bases and J by 8 bases, with 13 bases left in between. Germline lookup yields CDR1 SGHAT and CDR2 FQDESV (reference sequence). CDR3 length: 13 residues.

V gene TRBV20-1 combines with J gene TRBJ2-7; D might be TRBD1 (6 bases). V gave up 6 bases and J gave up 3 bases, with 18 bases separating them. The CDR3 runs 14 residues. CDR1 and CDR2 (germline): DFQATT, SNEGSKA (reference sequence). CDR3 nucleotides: TGCAGTGCCCAGGACAGTAGTCGAATCTACGAGCAGTACTTC. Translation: CSAQDSSRIYEQYF.

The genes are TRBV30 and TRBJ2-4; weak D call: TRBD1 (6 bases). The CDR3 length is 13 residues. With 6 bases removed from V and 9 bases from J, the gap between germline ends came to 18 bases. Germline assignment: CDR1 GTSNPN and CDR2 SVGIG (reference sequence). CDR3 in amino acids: CACAILQGGIQYF. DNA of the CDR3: TGTGCCTGCGCTATTCTACAGGGCGGCATTCAGTACTTC. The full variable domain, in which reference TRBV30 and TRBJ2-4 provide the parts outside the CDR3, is SQTIHQWPATLVQPVGSPLSLECTVEGTSNPNLYWYRQAAGRGLQLLFYSVGIGQISSEVPQNLSASRPQDRQFILSSKKLLLSDSGFYLCACAILQGGIQYFGAGTRLSVL.

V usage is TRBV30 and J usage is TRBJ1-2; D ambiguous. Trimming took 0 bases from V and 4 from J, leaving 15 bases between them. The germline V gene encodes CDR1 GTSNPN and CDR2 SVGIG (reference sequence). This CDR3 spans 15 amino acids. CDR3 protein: CAWSVPPIKSYGYTF. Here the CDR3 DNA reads TGTGCCTGGAGTGTCCCCCCAATCAAAAGCTATGGCTACACCTTC.

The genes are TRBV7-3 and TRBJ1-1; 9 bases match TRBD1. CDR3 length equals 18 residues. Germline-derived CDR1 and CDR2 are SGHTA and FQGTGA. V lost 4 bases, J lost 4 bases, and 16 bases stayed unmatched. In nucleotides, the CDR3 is TGTGCCAGCAGCTCACAGTGGACAATAACAGGGGGCGGCACTGAAGCTTTCTTT. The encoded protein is CASSSQWTITGGGTEAFF.